The entry below gives a single T cell receptor (beta chain) sequence along with its context. V shed 8 bases and J shed 5 bases, with 15 bases lying between them. This CDR3 has 13 amino acids. Germline V CDR1 and CDR2: SNHLY, FYNNEI. This sample was taken from a study of blood T cell repertoires in COVID-19. In the study overall: T cells, B-cell-depleted T cells, or PBMCs supplied cDNA or gDNA.

Only in-frame clones appear in the TCRdb table, and some are missing; sequencing was by immunoSEQ multiplex PCR. Among approximately 190,000 clones listed, approximately 79% were seen once. The chain joins TRBV2 to TRBJ2-5; perhaps TRBD2 as D (5 bases). Sample: peripheral blood. The origin of this receptor is a man aged 25 to 40 with active or convalescent COVID-19. The CDR3 DNA reads as TGTGCCAGCGGACCCGGGATGTTTGAGACCCAGTACTTC. Translation: CASGPGMFETQYF. Full variable domain (missing parts from reference TRBV2 and TRBJ2-5): EPEVTQTPSHQVTQMGQEVILRCVPISNHLYFYWYRQILGQKVEFLVSFYNNEISEKSEIFDDQFSVERPDGSNFTLKIRSTKLEDSAMYFCASGPGMFETQYFGPGTRLLVL.